The 3 T cell receptor beta chains reported below all come from one sample, sequenced in a study of blood T cell repertoires in COVID-19. Sequencing used immunoSEQ multiplex PCR; TCRdb keeps in-frame clones, though not all of them. Of about 110,000 clones in the sample, less than 75% are singletons; the top ten hold 1.5% to 2%. Sequencing was performed on peripheral blood. The receptors shown here come from a middle-aged woman with acute or convalescent COVID-19.

This chain joins TRBV5-6 and TRBJ1-3, with D maybe TRBD1 (6 bases). The V end lost 6 bases, the J end lost 2 bases, and 15 bases lay between the germline ends. Looked up from germline, CDR1 is SGHDT and CDR2 is YYEEEE. CDR3 length: 15 residues. CDR3 residues: CASILQGSPGNTIYF. CDR3 coding DNA: TGTGCCAGCATCCTACAGGGTAGCCCTGGAAACACCATATATTTT.

This sequence joins TRBV10-3 and TRBJ1-1; 8 bases agree with TRBD1. CDR3 length equals 14 residues. The V segment lost 3 bases and the J segment 5 bases; nucleotides outside the gene matches: 5. Germline assignment: CDR1 ENHRY and CDR2 SYGVKD. In nucleotides, the CDR3 is TGTGCCATCAGTGACAGGGGGCAGGGGACTGAAGCTTTCTTT. Residues: CAISDRGQGTEAFF.

The chain joins TRBV28 to TRBJ2-7, with TRBD2 identical over 9 bases. The germline gives CDR1 MDHEN, CDR2 SYDVKM. The CDR3 consists of 15 residues. V gave up 8 bases and J gave up 6 bases; unmatched junction bases: 14. Here the CDR3 reads CASHIGGGAAIEQYF. CDR3 DNA: TGTGCCAGCCACATAGGCGGGGGGGCGGCAATCGAGCAGTACTTC.